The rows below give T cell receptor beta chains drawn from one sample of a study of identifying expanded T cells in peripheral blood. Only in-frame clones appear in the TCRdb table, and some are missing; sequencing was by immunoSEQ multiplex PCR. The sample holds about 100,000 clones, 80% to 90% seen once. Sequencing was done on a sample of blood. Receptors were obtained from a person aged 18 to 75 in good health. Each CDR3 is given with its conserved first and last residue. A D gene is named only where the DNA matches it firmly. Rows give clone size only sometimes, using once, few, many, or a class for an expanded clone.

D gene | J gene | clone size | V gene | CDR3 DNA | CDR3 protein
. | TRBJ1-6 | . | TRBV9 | TGTGCCAGCGGCCCCGTACAGGGTGGTTCACCCCTCCACTTT | CASGPVQGGSPLHF
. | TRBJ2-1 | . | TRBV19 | TGTGCCAGTTCGGAAGGATTTTCATACAATGAGCAGTTCTTC | CASSEGFSYNEQFF
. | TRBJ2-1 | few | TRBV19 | TGTGCCAGTAGTAGTGTCCAGGGCTTTTACAATGAGCAGTTCTTC | CASSSVQGFYNEQFF
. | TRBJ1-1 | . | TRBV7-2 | TGTGCCAGCAGCTTAGGGCCCCTTATGAACACTGAAGCTTTCTTT | CASSLGPLMNTEAFF
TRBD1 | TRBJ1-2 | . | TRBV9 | TGTGCCAGCAGCGCGCCGGTTCAGGGGGCCTATGGCTACACCTTC | CASSAPVQGAYGYTF
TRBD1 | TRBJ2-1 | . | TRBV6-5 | TGTGCCAGCAGTTACACGGGACAGCAGTTTTACAATGAGCAGTTCTTC | CASSYTGQQFYNEQFF
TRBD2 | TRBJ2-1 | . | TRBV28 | TGTGCCAGCAGTTCCCCTAGCGGGAGCTCCCATGAGCAGTTCTTC | CASSSPSGSSHEQFF
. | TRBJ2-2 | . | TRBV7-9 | TGTGCCAGCAGCATGCAGCGGAACACCGGGGAGCTGTTTTTT | CASSMQRNTGELFF
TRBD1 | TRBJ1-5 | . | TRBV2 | TGTGCCAGCAGTGAATCAACAGGGGGCAGCCAGCCCCAGCATTTT | CASSESTGGSQPQHF
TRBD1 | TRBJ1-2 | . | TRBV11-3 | TGTGCCAGCAGCTTACGACAGGGAGCCTATGGCTACACCTTC | CASSLRQGAYGYTF